This TCR beta chain is drawn from a study of cytomegalovirus exposure and HLA in healthy donors. Findings and limits, study-wide: In all likelihood, a cluster of highly shared sequence variants was a sequencing artifact.

Remarks on this clone: The antigen is undetermined.

There are 15 residues in the CDR3. Germline CDR1 reads SGDLS; CDR2 reads YYNGEE. The germline V and J ends were trimmed by 4 bases and 4 bases, with 17 bases remaining between them. The PCR used 60 Vbeta and 13 Jbeta primers. Profiled with immunoSEQ multiplex PCR; TCRdb holds only in-frame clones, not every one. The sample yields roughly 100,000 clones, around four fifths seen once. These donors counted as nominally healthy when sampled, but unrecorded immune exposures were likely. The chain couples TRBV9 to TRBJ1-1; D may be TRBD1 (5 bases). The sequencing input was PBMCs. This receptor was taken from a female donor in good health and CMV-seropositive. Here the CDR3 reads CASSLGGGSGTEAFF. CDR3 coding DNA: TGTGCCAGCAGCCTGGGGGGAGGGTCGGGCACTGAAGCTTTCTTT.